Listed here is a single T cell receptor (beta chain). Its antigen is currently unknown. This sample is drawn from a study of cytomegalovirus exposure and HLA in healthy donors. The study's findings and limits: Some 16,000 TCR beta sequences were associated with HLA alleles at 0.05 false discovery rate in a later analysis. Accurate predictions that matched the HLA-A and HLA-B alleles of most subjects were reportedly made from TCR beta sequences. Researchers counted 164 TCR beta chains as cytomegalovirus-associated. For most TCR sequences rarity was the rule, although some public TCRs occurred in many donors.

CDR1 SNHLY and CDR2 FYNNEI come from the germline V gene. This CDR3 is built from 14 residues. The V end lost 0 bases, the J end lost 7 bases, and 10 bases lay between the germline ends. Both 60 Vbeta primers and 13 Jbeta primers went into the PCR. Method: immunoSEQ multiplex PCR; TCRdb's copy keeps in-frame clones and lacks some. The sample lists some 130,000 clones; roughly 63% were seen once. The sample taken for sequencing was PBMCs. This receptor was taken from a man aged 35-49 years in good health and CMV-seropositive. The chain combines TRBV2 with TRBJ2-1; D uncertain. The CDR3 DNA reads TGTGCCAGCAGTGAAGCGGTAATCAGTAATGAGCAGTTCTTC. This codes for CASSEAVISNEQFF.